This T cell receptor (beta chain) was identified in a study of cytomegalovirus exposure and HLA in healthy donors. PCR involved 60 Vbeta and 13 Jbeta primers. As processed by the authors: In a later analysis, 60 million to 90 million unique TCR beta chains included roughly 11 million shared by two or more donors. Here immunoSEQ multiplex PCR was the method, and the copy in TCRdb shows in-frame clones only, minus some. V, J and clone size derive from that table, while D and trimming were established from the DNA sequence. The sample contains about 37,000 clones, 74% of which appear only once. The V and J ends lost 5 bases and 1 base respectively, with 14 bases between them. This CDR3 has 15 amino acids. From germline, CDR1 is SGHVS and CDR2 FQNEAQ. On this clone itself: Its antigen is unknown.

Regarding the study as a whole: Specific recognition of CMV antigens was confirmed in vitro for a few chains (all CMV-associated). At a 0.05 false discovery rate, a later analysis found 15,000 to 20,000 TCR beta sequences to be associated with HLA alleles. With DRB1 most and HLA-C fewest, TCR association rates differed between HLA loci in a later analysis.

The source material was PBMCs. This chain connects TRBV7-8 to TRBJ2-5; tentatively, D is TRBD2 (6 bases). The receptor's source is a man between 25 and 39 years old in good health and CMV-seronegative. DNA for the CDR3: TGTGCCAGCAGCCCGGGACTCCAAACCCAAGAGACCCAGTACTTC. Encoded protein: CASSPGLQTQETQYF.